This T cell receptor (beta chain) was recorded in a study of siplizumab effects on memory and regulatory T cells. General study points: Proliferating Tregs taken from siplizumab cultures were not shown to have a confirmed suppressive function. Contribution to the alloresponse seemed major for naive T cells, which also seemed more diverse than memory cells.

Assays covered 10^5 or so TCR templates per sample. Clones were read by immunoSEQ multiplex PCR, and TCRdb kept only the in-frame ones, dropping some. This repertoire shows around 97,000 clones, about 93% found once; its top ten account for 1.3%. V dropped 4 bases and J dropped 2 bases, with 6 bases sitting between them. CDR1 and CDR2 from the germline V gene are SQVTM and ANQGSEA. This CDR3 is 11 amino acids long. This clone showed up just once. Its matching antigen is unknown. The chain is built from TRBV29-1 and TRBJ2-7, with D unclear. The specimen was non-Treg CD4+ T cells sorted from blood. The TCR comes from a human donor in good health. The CDR3 is CSVVLTYEQYF. DNA of the CDR3: TGCAGCGTTGTATTGACCTACGAGCAGTACTTC.